This T cell receptor beta chain was sequenced for a study of T cell repertoires in cytomegalovirus infection. Study overall: Both CMV infection and a matching HLA type were indicated by public TCR beta signatures.

In regard to this clonotype: Its cognate antigen is unknown.

TCRdb reanalysed the reads using MiXCR and keeps one entry per CDR3 protein. The data show some 920,000 distinct CDR3 sequences, with around 30% seen just once and over 13% held by the top ten. V was clipped by 6 bases and J by 7 bases, with 9 bases between them. In germline, CDR1 is MNHEY, CDR2 SMNVEV (reference sequence). The length of the CDR3 is 11 residues. This clonotype originated in a human donor in good health (CMV status not recorded). Some clones in this sample may be carry-over from other donors' samples. Here the sequenced sample was cultured CD8+ T cells from PBMCs, taken from culture after CMV antigen stimulation. The chain uses TRBV27 and TRBJ2-5, with unresolved D. The CDR3, as DNA: TGTGCCAGCAGCTCTTCTTCGACCCAGTACTTC. Amino acid sequence: CASSSSSTQYF.